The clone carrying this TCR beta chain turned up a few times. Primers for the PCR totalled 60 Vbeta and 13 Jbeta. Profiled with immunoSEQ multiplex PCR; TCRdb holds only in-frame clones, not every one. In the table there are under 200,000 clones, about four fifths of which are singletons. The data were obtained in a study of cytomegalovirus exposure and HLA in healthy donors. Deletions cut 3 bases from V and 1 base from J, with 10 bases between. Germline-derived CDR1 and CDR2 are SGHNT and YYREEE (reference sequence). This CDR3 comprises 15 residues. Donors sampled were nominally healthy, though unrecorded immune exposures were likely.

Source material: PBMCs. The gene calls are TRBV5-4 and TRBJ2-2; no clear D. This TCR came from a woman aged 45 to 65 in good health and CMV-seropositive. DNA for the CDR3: TGTGCCAGCAGCTCCGCTATACGGAACACCGGGGAGCTGTTTTTT. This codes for CASSSAIRNTGELFF.